This is a list of T cell receptor beta chains from one sample in a study of blood T cell repertoires in COVID-19. Using immunoSEQ multiplex PCR, the repertoire was profiled, and TCRdb retains in-frame clones only, with some absent. The table shows about 300,000 clones, with around 90% occurring only once. The specimen was peripheral blood. These receptor sequences come from a woman aged 30 to 39 with COVID-19, enrolled during active disease. Each CDR3 is given with its conserved first and last residue. The D gene is left open where the match is weak. Expanded clones are given a class, and other clones once, few, many or no size at all.

d_call | clone_size | j_call | cdr3_length | v_call | cdr3_nt | cdr3_aa
- | - | TRBJ1-2 | 13 | TRBV28 | TGTGCCAGCAGTTTAAGAGGTTCTTATGGCTACACCTTC | CASSLRGSYGYTF
- | - | TRBJ2-2 | 13 | TRBV28 | TGTGCCAGCAGTTGGGCGGGCACCGGGGAGCTGTTTTTT | CASSWAGTGELFF
TRBD2 | - | TRBJ2-1 | 18 | TRBV27 | TGTGCCAGCACCTTATCCCCGGGACTAGCGGCTTCCTACAATGAGCAGTTCTTC | CASTLSPGLAASYNEQFF
- | - | TRBJ1-1 | 16 | TRBV19 | TGTGCCAGTAGTATTCCGGCAGGGGCCTTGAACACTGAAGCTTTCTTT | CASSIPAGALNTEAFF
- | - | TRBJ1-2 | 14 | TRBV5-5 | TGTGCCAGCAGCCCAGGGACTCAATCTGGGGGCTACACCTTC | CASSPGTQSGGYTF
TRBD1 | once | TRBJ2-7 | 14 | TRBV5-1 | TGCGCCAGCAGCACTCTCAGGGGGCTGGGCGAGCAGTACTTC | CASSTLRGLGEQYF
TRBD1 | - | TRBJ2-7 | 16 | TRBV6-6 | TGTGCCAGCAGTAATCGAGCCTGGGGACAGGTTTTCGAGCAGTACTTC | CASSNRAWGQVFEQYF
- | - | TRBJ2-1 | 17 | TRBV5-1 | TGCGCCAGCAGCTTGGGGGCAGCCCAAACCCCCAACAATGAGCAGTTCTTC | CASSLGAAQTPNNEQFF
- | - | TRBJ2-7 | 16 | TRBV7-9 | TGTGCCAGCAGCCCTCGCGGGACAGCGATGATCAACGAGCAGTACTTC | CASSPRGTAMINEQYF
TRBD1 | - | TRBJ2-2 | 15 | TRBV5-1 | TGCGCCCGCAGCTCAACAGGGGCGGACACCGGGGAGCTGTTTTTT | CARSSTGADTGELFF
- | - | TRBJ1-5 | 13 | TRBV27 | TGTGCCAGCAGACGGGGAGTCAATCAGCCCCAGCATTTT | CASRRGVNQPQHF
TRBD1 | - | TRBJ1-3 | 16 | TRBV14 | TGTGCCAGCAGCCAATTCGGGACAGGGAGCCGAAACACCATATATTTT | CASSQFGTGSRNTIYF
TRBD1 | - | TRBJ1-5 | 15 | TRBV27 | TGTGCCAGCAGGCCCGGGACAGGGGGTAATCAGCCCCAGCATTTT | CASRPGTGGNQPQHF
TRBD1 | - | TRBJ2-2 | 15 | TRBV27 | TGTGCCAGCAGTTTTTGGGGACAGATAACCGGGGAGCTGTTTTTT | CASSFWGQITGELFF
- | - | TRBJ2-4 | 14 | TRBV9 | TGTGCCAGCAGCCTAGGACTAGCCAAAAACATTCAGTACTTC | CASSLGLAKNIQYF
TRBD2 | - | TRBJ2-3 | 15 | TRBV5-1 | TGCGCCAGCAGGACTAGCGGGAGGCACACAGATACGCAGTATTTT | CASRTSGRHTDTQYF
- | - | TRBJ2-1 | 14 | TRBV7-3 | TGTGCCAGCTCCGACTTGAGCTCCTACAATGAGCAGTTCTTC | CASSDLSSYNEQFF
- | once | TRBJ2-2 | 12 | TRBV7-7 | TGTGGCGTTAGGGGGAACACCGGGGAGCTGTTTTTT | CGVRGNTGELFF
TRBD2 | - | TRBJ2-4 | 16 | TRBV5-1 | TGCGCCAGCAGTTATGACTTAGCGGGGGCCAAAAACATTCAGTACTTC | CASSYDLAGAKNIQYF
TRBD1 | - | TRBJ1-2 | 14 | TRBV3-1/TRBV3-2 | TGTGCCCACCCGAAGACAGGGGAGTGGAATGGCTACACCTTC | CAHPKTGEWNGYTF
TRBD1 | - | TRBJ2-5 | 14 | TRBV2 | TGTGCCAGCACCAAGGACAGGGGCGGAGAGACCCAGTACTTC | CASTKDRGGETQYF
TRBD2 | - | TRBJ2-5 | 15 | TRBV27 | TGTGCCAGCAGCACTAGCGGCAGTGGGTGGGAGACCCAGTACTTC | CASSTSGSGWETQYF
- | - | TRBJ2-7 | 14 | TRBV3-1/TRBV3-2 | TGTGCCAGCAGCCAAGGACGGCAGGGGTACGAGCAGTACTTC | CASSQGRQGYEQYF
TRBD1 | few | TRBJ2-7 | 16 | TRBV5-1 | TGCGCCAGCAGCCCGTCGCAGGGGGCGAGCTCCTACGAGCAGTACTTC | CASSPSQGASSYEQYF
- | - | TRBJ2-7 | 14 | TRBV10-2 | TGCGCCAGCAGAGGGGGAATAGCGGGCTACGAGCAGTACTTC | CASRGGIAGYEQYF
- | - | TRBJ2-2 | 16 | TRBV11-3 | TGTGCCAGCAGCTTAGGGCTAGCACGAGGCACCGGGGAGCTGTTTTTT | CASSLGLARGTGELFF
- | - | TRBJ2-3 | 13 | TRBV7-6 | TGTGCCAGCAGCCTTGGGGCCTCAGATACGCAGTATTTT | CASSLGASDTQYF
TRBD1 | - | TRBJ2-1 | 15 | TRBV27 | TGTGCCAGCAGTCTAGACAGGGTGGTTTTCAATGAGCAGTTCTTC | CASSLDRVVFNEQFF
- | once | TRBJ1-5 | 13 | TRBV7-2 | TGTGCCAGCAGCATAAGCCCTAATCAGCCCCAGCATTTT | CASSISPNQPQHF
- | - | TRBJ2-2 | 17 | TRBV3-1/TRBV3-2 | TGTGCCAGCAGCCAACTACTATGGCGATCAAACACCGGGGAGCTGTTTTTT | CASSQLLWRSNTGELFF
TRBD2 | - | TRBJ2-3 | 17 | TRBV10-3 | TGTGCCATCAGTGAGTCGCGGGTCGGGAGGAGCACAGATACGCAGTATTTT | CAISESRVGRSTDTQYF
- | - | TRBJ2-7 | 13 | TRBV7-3 | TGTGCCAGCAGCTTAGGAGTTACCTACGAGCAGTACTTC | CASSLGVTYEQYF
- | once | TRBJ2-2 | 15 | TRBV3-1/TRBV3-2 | TGTGCCAGCAGCCAAGACAGGAAGGGGGCCGGGGAGCTGTTTTTT | CASSQDRKGAGELFF
- | - | TRBJ2-7 | 12 | TRBV3-1/TRBV3-2 | TGTGCCAGCAGCCAAGCCAGGTACGAGCAGTACTTC | CASSQARYEQYF
- | - | TRBJ1-6 | 14 | TRBV7-2 | TGTGCCAGCAGCTTAGCGCGTCCGAATTCACCCCTCCACTTT | CASSLARPNSPLHF
- | - | TRBJ2-7 | 14 | TRBV2 | TGTGCCAGCAAGGGTCGAGACGGGACCTACGAGCAGTACTTC | CASKGRDGTYEQYF
- | - | TRBJ2-3 | 14 | TRBV30 | TGTGCCTGGAGTGTAAGAGCCCATTCAGATACGCAGTATTTT | CAWSVRAHSDTQYF
TRBD1 | - | TRBJ2-2 | 16 | TRBV9 | TGTGCCAGCAGCGCCCCGGGACAGGGGTTCGCCGGGGAGCTGTTTTTT | CASSAPGQGFAGELFF
- | once | TRBJ2-7 | 15 | TRBV6-5 | TGTGCCAGCAGCCCCCCCGGGATAACCTCGGGAGAGCAGTACTTC | CASSPPGITSGEQYF
TRBD2 | - | TRBJ2-1 | 14 | TRBV27 | TGTGCCATCATCTTCGGACTAGGAGGGAATGAGCAGTTCTTC | CAIIFGLGGNEQFF
TRBD1 | - | TRBJ2-3 | 14 | TRBV24-1 | TGTGCCACCAGTGACCCCGGGACAGGGATGCCGCAGTATTTT | CATSDPGTGMPQYF
- | - | TRBJ2-1 | 12 | TRBV28 | TGTGCCAGCAGTTTAACGGTGATCTTCCTGTTCTTC | CASSLTVIFLFF
- | - | TRBJ2-2 | 13 | TRBV7-2 | TGTGCCAGCAGCGGTCTGCGCTCCGGGGAGCTGTTTTTT | CASSGLRSGELFF
TRBD2 | - | TRBJ2-2 | 19 | TRBV18 | TGTGCCAGCTCACCATTGGGTAGCGGGAGACCCCGAACCACCGGGGAGCTGTTTTTT | CASSPLGSGRPRTTGELFF
- | - | TRBJ1-5 | 15 | TRBV5-1 | TGCGCCAGCAGCTTGAGTGGGGGCACGGATCAGCCCCAGCATTTT | CASSLSGGTDQPQHF